One sample yielded the 29 T cell receptor beta chains listed below, sequenced in a study of T cells in Graves' hyperthyroidism and ophthalmopathy. RNA transcripts gave rise to amplified TCR beta CDR3 regions. An initial round of RT-PCR targeting the TCR CDR3 relied on the HTBI primer set. TCRdb re-analysed the multiplex PCR reads in MiXCR, keeping a single row per CDR3 protein. The data hold 610,000 or so distinct CDR3 sequences, with roughly 50% observed a single time. The sample taken for sequencing was peripheral blood or thyroid tissue (not recorded which). The receptor source for this set is a woman aged 18 to 35 with Graves' hyperthyroidism.

The chain uses TRBV2 and TRBJ1-1, with TRBD1 matching 7 bases. The V and J ends lost 9 bases and 4 bases, in that order; junction bases with no gene match: 5. This CDR3 spans 12 amino acids. Germline V gives CDR1 SNHLY, CDR2 FYNNEI. The CDR3 loop reads CASVPGGTEAFF. Written as DNA, the CDR3 is TGTGCCAGTGTGCCAGGGGGCACTGAAGCTTTCTTT.

The rearrangement links TRBV7-4 to TRBJ1-1; a weak D match, TRBD1 (6 bases). CDR1 is SGHVT and CDR2 is SQSDAQ in the germline V gene. Trimming took 5 bases from V and 11 from J, leaving 27 bases between them. The CDR3 has 16 amino acids. CDR3 loop: CASSRGQQGDGGYAFF. As DNA, the CDR3 is TGTGCCAGCAGCCGAGGACAGCAGGGAGACGGGGGTTATGCTTTCTTT.

The gene calls are TRBV2 and TRBJ1-2; D is possibly TRBD1 (6 bases). The germline CDR1 and CDR2 sequences are SNHLY and FYNNEI. The CDR3 extends over 12 amino acids. V lost 11 bases, J lost 8 bases, and 18 bases lay in between. CDR3 protein: CARSYREGGYTF. DNA for the CDR3: TGTGCCCGTTCATACAGGGAAGGCGGCTACACCTTC.

This clonotype has at least ten counts. The genes are TRBV20-1 and TRBJ1-4; no firm D call. Trimming pared 2 bases from V and 1 base from J, leaving 8 bases between. CDR1 is DFQATT and CDR2 is SNEGSKA in the germline V gene (reference sequence). The CDR3 spans 14 residues. The chain's CDR3 is CSARLWVTNEKLFF. The CDR3 coding sequence is TGCAGTGCTAGACTATGGGTAACTAATGAAAAACTGTTTTTT.

This clonotype was detected only a few times. The chain carries TRBV20-1 and TRBJ1-4, with TRBD1 matching over 8 bases. Germline V gene sequence: CDR1 DFQATT, CDR2 SNEGSKA (reference sequence). This CDR3 comprises 14 residues. The V gene end was trimmed by 4 bases and the J gene end by 7 bases; junction bases not matched to a gene: 8. The CDR3, as DNA: TGCAGTGCTACAAGACAGGGGTGGAGTGAAAAACTGTTTTTT. Protein product: CSATRQGWSEKLFF.

This chain joins TRBV20-1 and TRBJ1-3, with TRBD1 matching over 7 bases. The ends lost 5 bases at V and 2 bases at J; junction bases unmatched: 9. There are 15 residues in the CDR3. CDR1 is DFQATT, CDR2 SNEGSKA, per germline (reference sequence). CDR3 DNA: TGCAGTGCTGCCTTCGACAGGGAAACTGGAAACACCATATATTTT. Its protein is CSAAFDRETGNTIYF.

This clonotype was observed at least ten times. This rearrangement joins TRBV9 to TRBJ2-5, with 15 bases fitting TRBD2. Germline V gene sequence: CDR1 SGDLS, CDR2 YYNGEE. With V trimmed by 4 bases and J by 6 bases, 10 bases remained unmatched. The CDR3 extends over 17 amino acids. The CDR3 loop reads CASSLERTSGRGQTQYF. CDR3 sequence (DNA): TGTGCCAGCAGCTTAGAAAGGACTAGCGGGAGGGGACAGACCCAGTACTTC.

This clonotype has more than one count but fewer than ten. This chain links TRBV19 with TRBJ2-5; 11 nucleotides match TRBD2. In germline, CDR1 is LNHDA, CDR2 SQIVND (reference sequence). The junction had 5 bases not matched to a gene; V was cut back by 5 bases and J by 0 bases. The CDR3 has 16 amino acids. DNA for the CDR3: TGTGCCAGTAGTGCAGTAGCGGGAGGGTACCAAGAGACCCAGTACTTC. Encoded protein: CASSAVAGGYQETQYF.

CDR3 DNA sequence: TGTGCCAGCAGCCCCCCTTACGGGAGTTCCTACAATGAGCAGTTCTTC. Translation: CASSPPYGSSYNEQFF. This chain uses TRBV7-9 with TRBJ2-1; TRBD2 is a possible D gene (6 bases). This CDR3 region has 16 residues. The V end was cut by 5 bases, the J end by 1 base, with 15 bases between. The germline CDR1 and CDR2 sequences are SEHNR and FQNEAQ (reference sequence).

This clonotype has ten or more counts. V usage is TRBV14 and J usage is TRBJ1-4, with D possibly matching TRBD1 (6 bases). Between the trimmed V and J ends, which lost 2 bases and 15 bases, there was a span of 19 bases. Germline loops: CDR1 SGHDN, CDR2 FVKESK. The CDR3 is 14 amino acids. CDR3 loop: CASSQKYRDGKVFF. The CDR3 bases are TGTGCCAGCAGCCAAAAATACAGGGATGGGAAAGTGTTTTTT.

As regards this clonotype: This may come from a read error, since a much larger clone is one base off. The J gene is TRBJ1-5, the V gene TRBV6-5; 7 bases are a match to TRBD1. Per germline, CDR1 MNHEY and CDR2 SVGAGI. J lost 9 bases, V lost 6 bases, and 11 bases had no gene match. The CDR3 runs 14 residues. CDR3 in DNA: TGTGCCAGCAGGGCGGCAGGGGGATTGGGGCCCCAGCATTTT. Protein sequence: CASRAAGGLGPQHF.

This clonotype has a count of ten or more. The chain uses TRBV5-4 and TRBJ2-6; D is ambiguous. From germline, CDR1 is SGHNT and CDR2 YYREEE (reference sequence). Trimming took 2 bases from V and 0 from J, leaving 6 bases between them. The CDR3 contains 15 residues. In DNA, the CDR3 is TGTGCCAGCAGCTTTAGCCACTCTGGGGCCAACGTCCTGACTTTC. Amino acids: CASSFSHSGANVLTF. Using reference TRBV5-4 and TRBJ2-6 for the parts outside the CDR3, the full variable domain is ETGVTQSPTHLIKTRGQQVTLRCSSQSGHNTVSWYQQALGQGPQFIFQYYREEENGRGNFPPRFSGLQFPNYSSELNVNALELDDSALYLCASSFSHSGANVLTFGAGSRLTVL.

The V call is TRBV24-1, the J call TRBJ1-2; a weak D match, TRBD1 (5 bases). CDR3 size: 14 residues. Per the germline V gene, CDR1 is KGHDR and CDR2 is SFDVKD. Trimming took 3 bases from V and 6 from J, leaving 13 bases between them. The CDR3 DNA sequence: TGTGCCACCAGTGATATAGGGGCTAGCGATGGCTACACCTTC. It specifies CATSDIGASDGYTF.

As for this clonotype: A much larger clonotype is one base distant, so this may be a read error. The rearrangement uses TRBV19 and TRBJ2-3; TRBD2 matches 10 bases. V gave up 7 bases and J gave up 4 bases; unmatched junction bases: 11. The CDR3 is 16 amino acids. Germline values: CDR1 LNHDA, CDR2 SQIVND (reference sequence). CDR3 sequence (DNA): TGTGCCAGTACCCACTTAGCGGGAGGAAGCGCAGATACGCAGTATTTT. Translated, it gives CASTHLAGGSADTQYF.

Remarks on this clonotype: At one end the junction does not follow the germline gene, possibly because of a read error. V usage is TRBV20-1 and J usage is TRBJ2-7, with 10 positions matching TRBD2. CDR3 length equals 16 residues. The germline gives CDR1 DFQATT, CDR2 SNEGSKA (reference sequence). In DNA, the CDR3 is TGCAGTGCCTCGGATCCCGGGACTAGCGCTCCCTACGAGCAGCACTTC. Amino acid sequence: CSASDPGTSAPYEQHF.

This clonotype was observed a handful of times. The chain carries TRBV29-1 and TRBJ2-2; 8 bases are shared with TRBD2. Germline lookup yields CDR1 SQVTM and CDR2 ANQGSEA. This CDR3 is 15 amino acids long. Unmatched junction bases numbered 8, after V lost 4 bases and J lost 4 bases. CDR3 in DNA: TGCAGCGTTGGTCCGGGGCTAGCGGGCACCGGGGAGCTGTTTTTT. Translation: CSVGPGLAGTGELFF.

This clonotype was observed at least ten times. The chain joins TRBV4-2 to TRBJ1-3, with D uncertain. The ends were cut back, 0 bases at V and 0 bases at J, with 9 bases in the middle. CDR1 LGHNA and CDR2 YNFKEQ come from the germline V gene. CDR3 length: 16 residues. The CDR3 nucleotides are TGTGCCAGCAGCCAAGATCGAGAGAGCTCTGGAAACACCATATATTTT. This gives the protein CASSQDRESSGNTIYF.

The rearrangement joins TRBV29-1 to TRBJ1-6, with 10 nucleotides matching TRBD1. The germline V gene encodes CDR1 SQVTM and CDR2 ANQGSEA. The V segment lost 6 bases and the J segment 5 bases; nucleotides outside the gene matches: 1. The CDR3 contains 13 residues. In nucleotides, the CDR3 is TGCAGCGTCGGGACAGGGGATAATTCACCCCTCCACTTT. Protein sequence: CSVGTGDNSPLHF.

The chain has TRBV11-2 and TRBJ1-5; D gene uncertain. Trimming pared 1 base from V and 14 bases from J, leaving 18 bases between. The CDR3 runs to 14 residues. In germline, CDR1 is SGHAT, CDR2 FQNNGV. The CDR3 is CASSLGGAEAYEHF. The CDR3 DNA sequence: TGTGCCAGCAGCTTAGGGGGAGCGGAAGCCTACGAGCATTTT.

V and J are TRBV11-3 and TRBJ2-2, with 7 bases lining up with TRBD2. CDR1 is SGHNT and CDR2 is YENEEA in the germline V gene. After removal of 0 bases from V and 1 base from J, the junction contained 2 bases not matched to a gene. This CDR3 has 16 amino acids. CDR3 region: CASSLDGLENTGELFF. For the CDR3, the DNA is TGTGCCAGCAGCTTAGACGGACTAGAGAACACCGGGGAGCTGTTTTTT. The full variable domain, with the rest looked up from reference TRBV11-3 and TRBJ2-2, is EAGVVQSPRYKIIEKKQPVAFWCNPISGHNTLYWYLQNLGQGPELLIRYENEEAVDDSQLPKDRFSAERLKGVDSTLKIQPAELGDSAVYLCASSLDGLENTGELFFGEGSRLTVL.

This clonotype has ten or more counts. The V gene is TRBV12-3 or TRBV12-4, the J gene TRBJ1-1; D remains unclear. This CDR3 region has 13 residues. Trimming took 0 bases from V and 6 from J, leaving 8 bases between them. The CDR3 sequence is CASSLAGGSEAFF. The CDR3 DNA reads as TGTGCCAGCAGTTTAGCGGGAGGGTCTGAAGCTTTCTTT.

There are many counts of this clonotype. The chain is built from TRBV19 and TRBJ1-5; 8 bases line up with TRBD1. Per the germline V gene, CDR1 is LNHDA and CDR2 is SQIVND (reference sequence). The CDR3 spans 17 residues. V lost 6 bases and J lost 4; bases outside the gene matches: 14. CDR3 loop: CASSTDRGRLGNQPQHF. CDR3 DNA sequence: TGTGCCAGTAGCACCGACAGGGGAAGGTTGGGAAATCAGCCCCAGCATTTT.

The J gene is TRBJ1-1, the V gene TRBV20-1; 7 nucleotides match TRBD1. CDR1 and CDR2 (germline): DFQATT, SNEGSKA (reference sequence). This CDR3 has 16 residues. After removal of 6 bases from V and 0 bases from J, the junction contained 13 bases not matched to a gene. CDR3 DNA: TGCAGTGCCCCAGGGGGACTAGCGGGAATGAACACTGAAGCTTTCTTT. This gives the protein CSAPGGLAGMNTEAFF.

Concerning this clonotype: The missing conserved phenylalanine or tryptophan at the end of this CDR3 makes a read error likely. This chain joins TRBV2 and TRBJ1-1, with D tentatively TRBD1 (5 bases). Germline V gene data show CDR1 as SNHLY and CDR2 as FYNNEI. CDR3 length: 15 amino acids. The V gene lost 5 bases and the J gene lost 6 bases, with 19 bases spanning the gap. The CDR3 DNA sequence: TGTGCCAGCAGTCCGGGACTCAGCAAATATGCTGAAGCTTTCCTT. Protein sequence: CASSPGLSKYAEAFL.

The chain joins TRBV20-1 to TRBJ2-5; TRBD2 matches at 8 bases. V shed 7 bases, J shed 4 bases, and the junction held 8 bases outside the gene matches. This CDR3 spans 13 amino acids. Germline lookup yields CDR1 DFQATT and CDR2 SNEGSKA (reference sequence). CDR3 bases: TGCAGTGTTCGACTAGCGAGTGGAGAGACCCAGTACTTC. The encoded protein is CSVRLASGETQYF.

On this clonotype itself: A much larger clone differs from this one at a single base, so this may be a read error. The J gene is TRBJ1-1, the V gene TRBV10-3, with D perhaps matching TRBD1 (5 bases). V was clipped by 3 bases and J by 4 bases, with 9 bases between them. The CDR3 totals 13 residues. The germline gives CDR1 ENHRY, CDR2 SYGVKD. The CDR3, as DNA: TGTGCCATCAGTGACAGGGAGGGCACTGAAGCTTTCTTT. Encoded protein: CAISDREGTEAFF.

The chain is built from TRBV6-5 and TRBJ1-3; D possibly corresponds to TRBD1 (5 bases). CDR3 length equals 14 residues. Trimming took 10 bases from V and 1 from J, leaving 14 bases between them. Germline assignment: CDR1 MNHEY and CDR2 SVGAGI. CDR3 nucleotide sequence: TGTGCCACTGGGGGGGTTAGTTCTGGAAACACCATATATTTT. Its translation: CATGGVSSGNTIYF.

This clonotype has ten or more counts. This chain uses TRBV4-3 with TRBJ2-7; no reliable D call. This CDR3 comprises 15 residues. The germline V gene has CDR1 LGHNA and CDR2 YSLEER. V was pared by 0 bases and J by 1 base, with 10 bases between. The CDR3 nucleotides are TGCGCCAGCAGCCAAGAAGCAGGTATTTCCTACGAGCAGTACTTC. Translating gives CASSQEAGISYEQYF.

This clonotype was detected ten times or more. V and J are TRBV7-9 and TRBJ2-5, with 7 bases that match TRBD1. This CDR3 has 14 residues. Unmatched junction bases numbered 4, after V lost 0 bases and J lost 6 bases. The V gene's germline CDR1 is SEHNR and CDR2 FQNEAQ (reference sequence). CDR3 nucleotides: TGTGCCAGCAGCTTAGCAACAGGGGTTAAGACCCAGTACTTC. Its translation is CASSLATGVKTQYF.